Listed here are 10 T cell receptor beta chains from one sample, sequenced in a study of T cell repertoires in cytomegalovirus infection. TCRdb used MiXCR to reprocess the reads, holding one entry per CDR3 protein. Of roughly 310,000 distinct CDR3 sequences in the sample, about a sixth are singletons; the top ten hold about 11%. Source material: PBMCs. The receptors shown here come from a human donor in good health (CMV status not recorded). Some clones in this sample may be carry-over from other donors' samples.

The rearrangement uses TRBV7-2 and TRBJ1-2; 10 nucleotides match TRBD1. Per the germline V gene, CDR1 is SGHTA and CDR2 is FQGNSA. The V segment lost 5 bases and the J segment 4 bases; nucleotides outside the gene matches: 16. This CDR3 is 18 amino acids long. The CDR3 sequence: CASSPRGGQGDQVYGYTF. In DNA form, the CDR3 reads TGTGCCAGCAGCCCCAGGGGAGGACAGGGGGACCAGGTCTATGGCTACACCTTC.

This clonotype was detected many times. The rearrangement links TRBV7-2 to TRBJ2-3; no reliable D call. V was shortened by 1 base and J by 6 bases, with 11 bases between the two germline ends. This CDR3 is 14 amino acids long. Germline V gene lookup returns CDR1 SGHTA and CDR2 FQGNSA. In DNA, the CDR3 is TGTGCCAGCAGCTTAGTTAGTCCCTCCGATACGCAGTATTTT. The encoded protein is CASSLVSPSDTQYF.

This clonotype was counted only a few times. CDR3 protein: CASSSTGVGAYEQYF. The CDR3 DNA reads TGTGCCAGCAGCTCTACAGGGGTTGGAGCCTACGAGCAGTACTTC. The chain links TRBV7-6 to TRBJ2-7, with TRBD1 matching over 7 bases. V shed 4 bases, J shed 2 bases, and the junction held 8 bases outside the gene matches. The length of the CDR3 is 15 residues. Germline lookup yields CDR1 SGHVS and CDR2 FNYEAQ.

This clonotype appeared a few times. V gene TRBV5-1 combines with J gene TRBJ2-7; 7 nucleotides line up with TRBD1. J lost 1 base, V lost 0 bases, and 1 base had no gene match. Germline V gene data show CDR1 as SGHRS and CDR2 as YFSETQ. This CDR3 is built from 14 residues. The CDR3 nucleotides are TGCGCCAGCAGCTTGGCGGACAGGTCCTACGAGCAGTACTTC. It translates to CASSLADRSYEQYF.

CDR3 residues: CASSYASGASDTQYF. The CDR3 coding sequence is TGTGCCAGCAGTTACGCTAGCGGGGCTTCAGATACGCAGTATTTT. The chain combines TRBV6-5 with TRBJ2-3; TRBD2 matches 9 bases. Losses at the gene ends were 2 bases for V and 4 bases for J; bases not matched to a gene: 4. The CDR3 spans 15 residues. CDR1 and CDR2 from the germline V gene are MNHEY and SVGAGI.

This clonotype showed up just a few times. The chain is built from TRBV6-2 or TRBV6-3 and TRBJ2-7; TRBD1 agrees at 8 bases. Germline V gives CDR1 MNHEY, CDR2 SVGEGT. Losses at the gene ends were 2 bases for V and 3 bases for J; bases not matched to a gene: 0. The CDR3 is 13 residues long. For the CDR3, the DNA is TGTGCCAGCAGTTACGACAGGGGCTACGAGCAGTACTTC. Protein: CASSYDRGYEQYF.

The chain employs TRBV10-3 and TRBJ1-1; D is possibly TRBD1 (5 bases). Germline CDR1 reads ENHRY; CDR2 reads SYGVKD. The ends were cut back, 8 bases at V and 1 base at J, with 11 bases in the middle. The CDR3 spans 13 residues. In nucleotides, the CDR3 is TGTGCCATCGGATTCACAGGGAACACTGAAGCTTTCTTT. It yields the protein CAIGFTGNTEAFF.

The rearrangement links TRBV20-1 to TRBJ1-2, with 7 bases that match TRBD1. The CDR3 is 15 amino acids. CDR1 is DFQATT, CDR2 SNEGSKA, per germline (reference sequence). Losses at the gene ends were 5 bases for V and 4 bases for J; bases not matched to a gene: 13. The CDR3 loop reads CSAWTDRFTSYGYTF. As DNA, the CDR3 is TGCAGTGCTTGGACGGACAGGTTTACTTCCTATGGCTACACCTTC.

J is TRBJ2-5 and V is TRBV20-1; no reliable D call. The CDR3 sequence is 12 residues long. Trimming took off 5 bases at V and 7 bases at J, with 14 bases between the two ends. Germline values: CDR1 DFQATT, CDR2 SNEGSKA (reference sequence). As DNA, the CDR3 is TGCAGTGCTCCGAAAGCGAGTGGGACCCAGTACTTC. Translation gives CSAPKASGTQYF.

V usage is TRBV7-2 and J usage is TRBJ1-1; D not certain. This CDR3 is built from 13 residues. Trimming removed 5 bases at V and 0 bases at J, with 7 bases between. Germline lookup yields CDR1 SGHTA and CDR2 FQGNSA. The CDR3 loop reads CASSPHLNTEAFF. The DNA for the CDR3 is TGTGCCAGCAGCCCACACTTGAACACTGAAGCTTTCTTT. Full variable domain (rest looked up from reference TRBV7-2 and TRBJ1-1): GAGVSQSPSNKVTEKGKDVELRCDPISGHTALYWYRQSLGQGLEFLIYFQGNSAPDKSGLPSDRFSAERTGGSVSTLTIQRTQQEDSAVYLCASSPHLNTEAFFGQGTRLTVV.